Listed below are T cell receptor beta chains from one sample, sequenced in a study of cytotoxic CD8 clonotypes in ibrutinib-treated CLL. TCRdb keeps only in-frame clones here, not all; method: immunoSEQ multiplex PCR. The table shows fewer than 400,000 clones, with around 66% occurring only once. The sample here was PBMCs, taken after 36 months of ibrutinib treatment. Receptor source: a human donor with chronic lymphocytic leukemia. Both conserved end residues are part of each CDR3. The D gene is left open where the match is weak. Clone size is shown for a subset of rows, as once, few, many or a class of expanded clone.

clone_size: few
j_call: TRBJ2-2
v_call: TRBV11-3
d_call: TRBD2
cdr3_nt: TGTGCCAGCAGCCTAGGGACTAGTAGGAACACCGGGGAGCTGTTTTTT
cdr3_aa: CASSLGTSRNTGELFF

clone_size: NA
j_call: TRBJ2-5
v_call: TRBV19
d_call: TRBD1
cdr3_nt: TGTGCCAGTAGTATAGCAGGGGGCATTGAGACCCAGTACTTC
cdr3_aa: CASSIAGGIETQYF

clone_size: NA
j_call: TRBJ2-3
v_call: TRBV4-3
d_call: TRBD2
cdr3_nt: TGCGCCAGCAGCTTTAGCGGGAGCACAGATACGCAGTATTTT
cdr3_aa: CASSFSGSTDTQYF

clone_size: NA
j_call: TRBJ1-1
v_call: TRBV19
d_call: TRBD1
cdr3_nt: TGTGCCAGTAGCCTAGGGGGCGGGATGACTGAAGCTTTCTTT
cdr3_aa: CASSLGGGMTEAFF

clone_size: few
j_call: TRBJ1-4
v_call: TRBV4-1
d_call: TRBD1
cdr3_nt: TGCGCCAGCAGCCATCCTCGGAACAGGGGCAGCGAAAAACTGTTTTTT
cdr3_aa: CASSHPRNRGSEKLFF

clone_size: NA
j_call: TRBJ2-5
v_call: TRBV6-1
d_call: NA
cdr3_nt: TGTGCCAGCAGGGACAAAGAGACCCAGTACTTC
cdr3_aa: CASRDKETQYF

clone_size: NA
j_call: TRBJ1-4
v_call: TRBV4-2
d_call: NA
cdr3_nt: TGTGCCAGCATTGGGAGTCCTAATGAAAAACTGTTTTTT
cdr3_aa: CASIGSPNEKLFF

clone_size: NA
j_call: TRBJ1-2
v_call: TRBV25-1
d_call: TRBD1
cdr3_nt: TGTGCCAGCAGTGCACGACAGGGGATTGACTATGGCTACACCTTC
cdr3_aa: CASSARQGIDYGYTF

clone_size: few
j_call: TRBJ2-3
v_call: TRBV6-1
d_call: TRBD2
cdr3_nt: TGTGCCAGCAGTGTGACTAGCGGGGCGAGCACAGATACGCAGTATTTT
cdr3_aa: CASSVTSGASTDTQYF

clone_size: NA
j_call: TRBJ2-7
v_call: TRBV4-1
d_call: NA
cdr3_nt: TGCGCCAGCAGCCAAGATTCACAGGAATCCTACGAGCAGTACTTC
cdr3_aa: CASSQDSQESYEQYF

clone_size: once
j_call: TRBJ2-7
v_call: TRBV6-1
d_call: NA
cdr3_nt: TGTGCCAGCAGTGAGCCGGGCCCCAGAAACGAGCAGTACTTC
cdr3_aa: CASSEPGPRNEQYF

clone_size: NA
j_call: TRBJ2-7
v_call: TRBV18
d_call: TRBD2
cdr3_nt: TGTGCCAGCTCACCCGGGACTAGCGGGAGCTACGAGCAGTACTTC
cdr3_aa: CASSPGTSGSYEQYF

clone_size: NA
j_call: TRBJ2-7
v_call: TRBV7-9
d_call: TRBD2
cdr3_nt: TGTGCCAGCAGCCCCCCCCTAGCGGCCGCCTACGAGCAGTACTTC
cdr3_aa: CASSPPLAAAYEQYF

clone_size: NA
j_call: TRBJ2-7
v_call: TRBV5-1
d_call: TRBD2
cdr3_nt: TGCGCCAGCAGCTTGGCGCGGGAGTTATACGAGCAGTACTTC
cdr3_aa: CASSLARELYEQYF

clone_size: NA
j_call: TRBJ2-5
v_call: TRBV6-1
d_call: TRBD1
cdr3_nt: TGTGCCAGCAGCCCGGACAGGGGCCTCCAAGAGACCCAGTACTTC
cdr3_aa: CASSPDRGLQETQYF

clone_size: NA
j_call: TRBJ2-5
v_call: TRBV28
d_call: NA
cdr3_nt: TGTGCCAGCAGTTCGGCGGAGGGGGCCGGAGAGACCCAGTACTTC
cdr3_aa: CASSSAEGAGETQYF

clone_size: NA
j_call: TRBJ1-3
v_call: TRBV29-1
d_call: NA
cdr3_nt: TGCAGCGTGCAGCTGACAGTTTCCGGAAACACCATATATTTT
cdr3_aa: CSVQLTVSGNTIYF

clone_size: NA
j_call: TRBJ2-2
v_call: TRBV4-2
d_call: TRBD2
cdr3_nt: TGTGCCAGCAGCCAAATGGGGACTAGCGGGGGGTCCCCCGGGGAGCTGTTTTTT
cdr3_aa: CASSQMGTSGGSPGELFF

clone_size: NA
j_call: TRBJ2-7
v_call: TRBV18
d_call: NA
cdr3_nt: TGTGCCAGCTCACCCCACCAGGGGACCACCTACGAGCAGTACTTC
cdr3_aa: CASSPHQGTTYEQYF

clone_size: few
j_call: TRBJ1-5
v_call: TRBV6-1
d_call: TRBD1
cdr3_nt: TGTGCCAGCAGTGAATTGAGGCAGGGGGCACATCAGCCCCAGCATTTT
cdr3_aa: CASSELRQGAHQPQHF

clone_size: NA
j_call: TRBJ2-2
v_call: TRBV6-6
d_call: TRBD2
cdr3_nt: TGTGCCAGCGGGGGACTAGCATTTAACACCGGGGAGCTGTTTTTT
cdr3_aa: CASGGLAFNTGELFF

clone_size: NA
j_call: TRBJ1-2
v_call: TRBV2
d_call: TRBD1
cdr3_nt: TGTGCCAGCAGTAGACAGGGGGCGACACCCGGCTATGGCTACACCTTC
cdr3_aa: CASSRQGATPGYGYTF

clone_size: NA
j_call: TRBJ1-6
v_call: TRBV2
d_call: TRBD1
cdr3_nt: TGTGCCAGCAGTGAAGATACAGGGGTTGGGTCACCCCTCCACTTT
cdr3_aa: CASSEDTGVGSPLHF

clone_size: NA
j_call: TRBJ2-2
v_call: TRBV5-4
d_call: NA
cdr3_nt: TGTGCCAGCAGCGCCCGACTAGGGGGCACCGGGGAGCTGTTTTTT
cdr3_aa: CASSARLGGTGELFF

clone_size: few
j_call: TRBJ1-4
v_call: TRBV12-5
d_call: NA
cdr3_nt: TGTGCTAGTCTCGAGACAGCGGAGTATAATGAAAAACTGTTTTTT
cdr3_aa: CASLETAEYNEKLFF